The 10 T cell receptor beta chains below come from one sample, sequenced in a study of beta chain features in type 1 diabetes. cDNA synthesis used the whole RNA isolate, giving expressed TCRB sequences. TCRdb's copy holds only in-frame clones and misses some; the assay was immunoSEQ multiplex PCR. This table has 150,000 to 200,000 clones, roughly 9.1% appearing once. The sequenced material came from central memory CD4+ T cells from blood. The receptors were sampled from a young woman in good health.

This clone was recorded a few times. The chain recombines TRBV5-1 with TRBJ1-5; no definite D call. CDR1 is SGHRS and CDR2 is YFSETQ in the germline V gene. Trimming took 6 bases from V and 3 from J, leaving 16 bases between them. The CDR3 runs to 15 residues. The CDR3 region is CASKEGTRDNQPQHF. The CDR3 DNA follows: TGCGCCAGCAAGGAGGGAACCCGGGACAATCAGCCCCAGCATTTT.

This clone was seen more than once but under ten times. The CDR3 bases are TGTGCCAGCGGGAGCGGGGGTACTAGCACAGATACGCAGTATTTT. This codes for CASGSGGTSTDTQYF. The genes are TRBV6-5 and TRBJ2-3; 8 bases align to TRBD2. With V trimmed by 8 bases and J by 0 bases, 7 bases remained unmatched. Germline CDR1 and CDR2: MNHEY and SVGAGI. CDR3 length equals 15 residues.

The chain employs TRBV5-1 and TRBJ1-2; no clear D gene. This CDR3 is built from 13 residues. The V gene lost 2 bases and the J gene lost 2 bases, with 7 bases spanning the gap. CDR1 and CDR2 (germline): SGHRS, YFSETQ. CDR3 coding DNA: TGCGCCAGCAGCTTTCAGGAAAACTATGGCTACACCTTC. As protein: CASSFQENYGYTF.

A few counts support this clone. J is TRBJ1-4 and V is TRBV5-4, with D possibly matching TRBD1 (6 bases). Looked up from germline, CDR1 is SGHNT and CDR2 is YYREEE (reference sequence). V was pared by 4 bases and J by 6 bases, with 13 bases between. The CDR3 consists of 14 residues. The CDR3 nucleotides are TGTGCCAGCAGCCAGGGGAGAGGGGATGAAAAACTGTTTTTT. Translation: CASSQGRGDEKLFF. The full variable domain, in which reference TRBV5-4 and TRBJ1-4 provide the parts outside the CDR3, is ETGVTQSPTHLIKTRGQQVTLRCSSQSGHNTVSWYQQALGQGPQFIFQYYREEENGRGNFPPRFSGLQFPNYSSELNVNALELDDSALYLCASSQGRGDEKLFFGSGTQLSVL.

Only a few counts were recorded for this clone. The chain employs TRBV5-6 and TRBJ2-1; 14 bases fit TRBD2. Germline CDR1 is SGHDT and CDR2 is YYEEEE. V shed 4 bases and J 7 bases; nucleotides not matched to a gene: 10. The CDR3 sequence is 17 residues long. Here the CDR3 reads CASSPMRLAGGRNEQFF. The DNA of the CDR3 is TGTGCCAGCAGCCCTATGCGACTAGCGGGGGGGCGGAATGAGCAGTTCTTC.

Only a few counts were recorded for this clone. The chain combines TRBV29-1 with TRBJ2-2; no clear D gene. Germline-derived CDR1 and CDR2 are SQVTM and ANQGSEA. V lost 3 bases, J lost 2 bases, and 10 bases lay in between. This CDR3 spans 14 amino acids. The CDR3, as DNA: TGCAGCGTTGAGTCACAGTATAACACCGGGGAGCTGTTTTTT. The encoded protein is CSVESQYNTGELFF.

The rearrangement uses TRBV9 and TRBJ2-1; 9 bases are shared with TRBD2. The ends lost 0 bases at V and 14 bases at J; junction bases unmatched: 12. Germline V lookup: CDR1 SGDLS, CDR2 YYNGEE. CDR3 size: 15 residues. The CDR3 loop reads CASSVGRLADPREFF. The CDR3 region has the DNA TGTGCCAGCAGCGTAGGTAGACTAGCGGACCCCCGGGAGTTCTTC.

In this sample, this clone turned up a few times. The genes are TRBV5-1 and TRBJ2-7; 11 positions match TRBD2. The ends lost 0 bases at V and 2 bases at J; junction bases unmatched: 4. Per germline, CDR1 SGHRS and CDR2 YFSETQ. This CDR3 is built from 16 residues. CDR3 in DNA: TGCGCCAGCAGCTTGGATGGGACTAGCGGAACCTACGAGCAGTACTTC. It codes for CASSLDGTSGTYEQYF.

The chain has TRBV30 and TRBJ2-5, with 12 bases fitting TRBD1. J gave up 5 bases and V 3 bases, and 7 bases lay outside the gene matches. CDR1 GTSNPN and CDR2 SVGIG come from the germline V gene (reference sequence). This CDR3 has 15 residues. The CDR3 reads CAWRLGTGGFETQYF. CDR3 nucleotides: TGTGCCTGGAGACTAGGGACAGGGGGCTTTGAGACCCAGTACTTC.

This chain connects TRBV11-3 to TRBJ2-5; D is perhaps TRBD2 (5 bases). Trimming took off 7 bases at V and 1 base at J, with 13 bases between the two ends. CDR1 is SGHNT, CDR2 YENEEA, per germline. The CDR3 consists of 14 residues. The CDR3 here is CASKLEGLQETQYF. The CDR3 DNA sequence: TGTGCCAGCAAACTTGAAGGACTCCAAGAGACCCAGTACTTC. Looking up the rest from reference TRBV11-3 and TRBJ2-5 gives the full variable domain: EAGVVQSPRYKIIEKKQPVAFWCNPISGHNTLYWYLQNLGQGPELLIRYENEEAVDDSQLPKDRFSAERLKGVDSTLKIQPAELGDSAVYLCASKLEGLQETQYFGPGTRLLVL.